This TCR beta chain was identified in a study of a mutant IDH1 vaccine in newly diagnosed glioma (dated by TCRdb to the early 2020s). With regard to the full study: Eight vaccinations were administered to patients in weeks 1, 3, 5, 7, 11, 15, 19 and 23, corresponding to visits V03 through V10. Before enrollment, patients had received standard therapy of radiotherapy alone, temozolomide alone, or radiochemotherapy with temozolomide; most received the combination. The roughly 33 treated patients were around 60% male and roughly 40% female, with a mean age of roughly 42 years. For exploratory analyses, longitudinal TCRB deep sequencing was carried out in 25 treated patients wherever samples were available. In the chemotherapy-containing groups, vaccination started alongside temozolomide cycles, whereas in patients who had radiotherapy alone it started 4-6 weeks after radiotherapy. Peripheral blood was collected at six visits: V03 (baseline), V05, V07, V10, V12 and V13.

General study outcomes and caveats: No apparent relationship was observed between pseudoprogression and alterations in the top peripheral T cell clonotypes detected by TCRB sequencing. The authors stated that sample limitations prevented analyses of patient blood samples from being reproduced. Immune responses induced by the vaccine were seen in approximately 92% of patients across multiple MHC alleles. Availability determined which PBMC samples were chosen for TCRB deep sequencing.

Receptor libraries were prepared by the immunoSEQ multiplex PCR assay. Following the manufacturer's protocol, the hsTCRB Kit was used to amplify rearranged TCR beta chain sequences. TCRB libraries were sequenced on an Illumina MiSeq. Processing in the source paper ran as follows. The proprietary platform of the kit vendor was used for demultiplexing, trimming and gene mapping. What TCRdb holds here is the immuneACCESS table cut down to in-frame rearrangements. Part of the clones is not present; checked against another copy, under half of the missing clones reflect an unresolved V gene, and the others are unexplained. The V and J calls and the clone size are those of that table, but D and trimming were determined from the DNA. This sample lists tens of thousands of clones; roughly 85% were detected once. Of the sample, roughly 2.2% is held by the ten largest clones. The CDR3 runs 15 amino acids, cysteine and phenylalanine included. The retained sequence is limited to the CDR3, 45 bases, with the frame set at the first base. As encoded in the germline V gene, CDR1 is SGDLS while CDR2 is YYNGEE. Here V drops 2 bases and J drops 3 bases, and the junction holds 1 base not matched to any gene.

Reading the label with the study, this specimen's time point is: week 23, last vaccination. Each vaccine dose, consisting of 300 ug of a 20-mer mutant IDH1 peptide in Montanide, was administered subcutaneously with topical imiquimod. All donors had newly diagnosed IDH1-mutant astrocytomas of WHO grade 3 or 4 that showed loss of nuclear ATRX. The samples were drawn from NOA16, a multicentre, single-arm, open-label phase I trial in Germany that tested a mutant IDH1 peptide vaccine in humans for the first time. Genomic DNA for TCRB sequencing was isolated from EDTA blood with the DNeasy Blood and Tissue Kit. A note on this clone: Which antigen it targets is not known. Base qualities were left out, and no much larger clone turns up one base away.

This TCR derives from a young man with glioma. Some clones in this sample may be carry-over from other donors' samples. The V and J genes are TRBV9 and TRBJ1-3, and 11 junction bases match TRBD1. The starting material was PBMCs, obtained from a glioma patient whose treatment included an IDH1 peptide vaccine. The DNA sequence is TGTGCCAGCAGCGTGGACAGGGGGCTTGGAAACACCATATATTTT. It encodes CASSVDRGLGNTIYF.